A single sample gave rise to the 25 T cell receptor beta chains below, sequenced in a study of T cell repertoires in cytomegalovirus infection. MiXCR, run by TCRdb on the reads, gives a single entry per CDR3 protein. The table records about 240,000 distinct CDR3 sequences, 10% to 15% of them present only once. The sequenced material came from PBMCs. These receptors originate from a human donor in good health (CMV status not recorded). Some clones in this sample may be carry-over from other donors' samples.

This clonotype was picked up many times. This chain connects TRBV7-2 to TRBJ1-6; D is undetermined. CDR3 length: 17 residues. Germline V gene data show CDR1 as SGHTA and CDR2 as FQGNSA. V was pared by 1 base and J by 0 bases, with 10 bases between. In DNA, the CDR3 is TGTGCCAGCAGCTTAGTTCCATCAAGCTCCTATAATTCACCCCTCCACTTT. It encodes CASSLVPSSSYNSPLHF.

This clonotype was picked up many times. The J gene is TRBJ2-5, the V gene TRBV14; D possibly matches TRBD1 or TRBD2 (5 bases each). CDR1 and CDR2 (germline): SGHDN, FVKESK. Trimming stripped 3 bases from V and 0 bases from J, with 14 bases between. CDR3 length: 16 residues. The CDR3 loop is CASSHLKGTNQETQYF. The CDR3 nucleotides are TGTGCCAGCAGCCATCTCAAGGGGACCAACCAAGAGACCCAGTACTTC.

This clonotype was picked up a small number of times. The J gene is TRBJ1-4, the V gene TRBV28; D perhaps matches TRBD1 (5 bases). Germline CDR1 and CDR2: MDHEN and SYDVKM. V was pared by 3 bases and J by 3 bases, with 14 bases between. This CDR3 region has 16 residues. The CDR3 DNA reads TGTGCCAGCAGTTTCTCTCCCGGGGCGTCTAATGAAAAACTGTTTTTT. Encoded protein: CASSFSPGASNEKLFF. The variable domain in full, with the rest retrieved from reference TRBV28 and TRBJ1-4, is DVKVTQSSRYLVKRTGEKVFLECVQDMDHENMFWYRQDPGLGLRLIYFSYDVKMKEKGDIPEGYSVSREKKERFSLILESASTNQTSMYLCASSFSPGASNEKLFFGSGTQLSVL.

This clonotype showed up many times. V usage is TRBV7-8 and J usage is TRBJ1-2; D remains unclear. V was pared by 4 bases and J by 3 bases, with 9 bases between. This CDR3 comprises 13 residues. Germline V gene lookup returns CDR1 SGHVS and CDR2 FQNEAQ. This CDR3 reads CASSSVGDYGYTF. CDR3 sequence (DNA): TGTGCCAGCAGCTCGGTGGGCGACTATGGCTACACCTTC.

This clonotype was seen at least ten times. The rearrangement joins TRBV7-2 to TRBJ2-7; possibly TRBD2 for D (6 bases). CDR1 SGHTA and CDR2 FQGNSA come from the germline V gene. With 1 base removed from V and 0 bases from J, the gap between germline ends came to 13 bases. The CDR3 runs to 16 residues. CDR3 coding DNA: TGTGCCAGCAGCTTAGGGGCTACTAGCAGCTCCTACGAGCAGTACTTC. It specifies CASSLGATSSSYEQYF.

The CDR3 is CATSRDFDSETTQYF. For the CDR3, the DNA is TGTGCCACCAGCAGAGATTTCGACAGTGAGACCACCCAGTACTTC. The J gene is TRBJ2-5, the V gene TRBV15; perhaps TRBD1 as D (5 bases). V was pared by 0 bases and J by 8 bases, with 16 bases between. The CDR3 has 15 amino acids. Germline V lookup: CDR1 LNHNV, CDR2 YYDKDF (reference sequence).

This clonotype came up a few times. The rearrangement joins TRBV7-6 to TRBJ2-2, with D possibly being TRBD1 or TRBD2 (7 bases each). Germline CDR1 is SGHVS and CDR2 is FNYEAQ. Trimming took 7 bases from V and 5 from J, leaving 20 bases between them. The CDR3 contains 16 residues. CDR3 amino acids: CASTPREGAPTGELFF. CDR3 bases: TGTGCCAGCACCCCGAGGGAGGGGGCGCCAACCGGGGAGCTGTTTTTT.

V usage is TRBV20-1 and J usage is TRBJ1-2, with 7 nucleotides matching TRBD1. The CDR3 contains 13 residues. Germline CDR1 is DFQATT and CDR2 is SNEGSKA (reference sequence). V lost 0 bases and J lost 7; bases outside the gene matches: 5. The DNA of the CDR3 is TGCAGTGCTAGAGATCTAACAGGGGTTGGCTACACCTTC. It specifies CSARDLTGVGYTF.

In the case of this clonotype: A single base separates this from a much larger clone, so it may be a read error. The rearrangement joins TRBV7-2 to TRBJ2-3; 9 nucleotides agree with TRBD2. J lost 8 bases, V lost 2 bases, and 11 bases had no gene match. The CDR3 is 16 residues long. Germline-derived CDR1 and CDR2 are SGHTA and FQGNSA. The chain's CDR3 is CASSLSRAGGGVTQYF. CDR3 bases: TGTGCCAGCAGCTTAAGTAGGGCGGGAGGGGGGGTTACGCAGTATTTT.

This clonotype was observed at least ten times. DNA for the CDR3: TGTGCCAGCAGCGGTATCGGGACGCCAGATACGCAGTATTTT. Translating gives CASSGIGTPDTQYF. The chain carries TRBV7-2 and TRBJ2-3; possibly TRBD1 or TRBD2 for D (5 bases each). The V end lost 5 bases, the J end lost 4 bases, and 13 bases lay between the germline ends. The CDR3 has 14 residues. Germline CDR1 reads SGHTA; CDR2 reads FQGNSA.

Only a few counts were recorded for this clonotype. CDR3 in DNA: TGCAGTGCTAGTTCCCTTTCCCCCTCCGAGCAGTACTTC. Amino acid sequence: CSASSLSPSEQYF. V gene TRBV20-1 combines with J gene TRBJ2-7; D is ambiguous. There are 13 residues in the CDR3. The germline gives CDR1 DFQATT, CDR2 SNEGSKA (reference sequence). With 3 bases removed from V and 6 bases from J, the gap between germline ends came to 15 bases.

The V call is TRBV12-3 or TRBV12-4, the J call TRBJ2-3, with D perhaps TRBD2 (6 bases). The CDR3 runs to 12 residues. V was trimmed by 7 bases and J by 4 bases, leaving 9 bases between them. CDR3 nucleotide sequence: TGTGCCAGCACCTCGGGGGCAGATACGCAGTATTTT. It translates to CASTSGADTQYF.

The rearrangement links TRBV29-1 to TRBJ1-1, with D possibly TRBD1 on 5 matching bases. CDR1 and CDR2 (germline): SQVTM, ANQGSEA. CDR3 size: 13 residues. The germline V and J ends were trimmed by 5 bases and 1 base, with 11 bases remaining between them. This CDR3 reads CSVMGLGNTEAFF. The DNA of the CDR3 is TGCAGCGTTATGGGACTTGGGAACACTGAAGCTTTCTTT.

This chain connects TRBV30 to TRBJ1-2; no reliable D call. Trimming left V 4 bases short and J 0 bases short, with 9 bases between. This CDR3 has 13 residues. Germline CDR1 is GTSNPN and CDR2 is SVGIG (reference sequence). The CDR3 reads CAWIRTANYGYTF. CDR3 nucleotide sequence: TGTGCCTGGATCCGGACCGCTAACTATGGCTACACCTTC. The complete variable domain, with remaining parts taken from reference TRBV30 and TRBJ1-2, reads SQTIHQWPATLVQPVGSPLSLECTVEGTSNPNLYWYRQAAGRGLQLLFYSVGIGQISSEVPQNLSASRPQDRQFILSSKKLLLSDSGFYLCAWIRTANYGYTFGSGTRLTVV.

This clonotype was detected ten times or more. The gene calls are TRBV7-2 and TRBJ2-1; D unresolved. V lost 5 bases and J 0 bases, leaving 11 bases between the germline ends. The CDR3 sequence is 15 residues long. Looked up from germline, CDR1 is SGHTA and CDR2 is FQGNSA. CDR3 coding DNA: TGTGCCAGCAGCCAGGACCCCCTCTCCTACAATGAGCAGTTCTTC. Amino acid sequence: CASSQDPLSYNEQFF.

The DNA for the CDR3 is TGTGCCAGTAGTGCTGGGACGGGCAGAGATCAGCCCCAGCATTTT. Translation: CASSAGTGRDQPQHF. The chain carries TRBV19 and TRBJ1-5; TRBD1 might be the D (5 bases). This CDR3 contains 15 residues. Trimming stripped 5 bases from V and 5 bases from J, with 16 bases between. The V gene's germline CDR1 is LNHDA and CDR2 SQIVND (reference sequence).

This chain links TRBV28 with TRBJ2-2, with D maybe TRBD1 (5 bases). The CDR3 has 14 amino acids. The V gene's germline CDR1 is MDHEN and CDR2 SYDVKM. V was clipped by 7 bases and J by 3 bases, with 12 bases between them. The CDR3 is CASTNSGYTGELFF. The CDR3 coding sequence is TGTGCCAGCACAAACTCAGGGTACACCGGGGAGCTGTTTTTT.

The sample holds many counts of this clonotype. This chain joins TRBV7-2 and TRBJ2-7; D possibly uses TRBD1 or TRBD2 (5 bases each). V gave up 5 bases and J gave up 6 bases, with 17 bases separating them. Looked up from germline, CDR1 is SGHTA and CDR2 is FQGNSA. CDR3 length: 14 residues. The CDR3, as DNA: TGTGCCAGCAGCCTGGTCAGAGGGGATGGCGAGCAGTACTTC. This gives the protein CASSLVRGDGEQYF.

This chain uses TRBV6-5 with TRBJ2-7, with a tentative D call TRBD1 (6 bases). Trimming pared 6 bases from V and 0 bases from J, leaving 15 bases between. The germline gives CDR1 MNHEY, CDR2 SVGAGI. The CDR3 has 15 amino acids. CDR3 loop: CASSNQGHPSYEQYF. The CDR3, as DNA: TGTGCCAGCAGCAACCAGGGACACCCCTCCTACGAGCAGTACTTC.

V is TRBV9 and J is TRBJ2-4; 11 bases agree with TRBD2. Germline V gene data show CDR1 as SGDLS and CDR2 as YYNGEE. This CDR3 is built from 14 residues. Germline trimming cut 3 bases from V and 6 bases from J; bases unmatched to any gene: 2. The CDR3 region is CASSGGTSGNIQYF. The CDR3 DNA sequence: TGTGCCAGCAGCGGTGGGACTAGCGGAAACATTCAGTACTTC.

This chain links TRBV12-5 with TRBJ1-5; the D is unclear. V was cut by 1 base and J by 6 bases, with 13 bases left in between. In germline, CDR1 is LGHNT, CDR2 FRNRAP. This CDR3 has 15 amino acids. In nucleotides, the CDR3 is TGTGCTAGTGGTTTGGCCACCCCACGTGGTCAGCCCCAGCATTTT. This gives the protein CASGLATPRGQPQHF.

This clonotype was observed many times. The CDR3: CASSPGLGNTGELFF. In DNA, the CDR3 is TGTGCCAGCAGCCCAGGACTAGGAAACACCGGGGAGCTGTTTTTT. This sequence joins TRBV7-2 and TRBJ2-2, with 7 bases lining up with TRBD2. The V gene end was trimmed by 5 bases and the J gene end by 2 bases; junction bases not matched to a gene: 5. The CDR3 is 15 amino acids. Per germline, CDR1 SGHTA and CDR2 FQGNSA. Using reference TRBV7-2 and TRBJ2-2 for the parts outside the CDR3, the full variable domain is GAGVSQSPSNKVTEKGKDVELRCDPISGHTALYWYRQSLGQGLEFLIYFQGNSAPDKSGLPSDRFSAERTGGSVSTLTIQRTQQEDSAVYLCASSPGLGNTGELFFGEGSRLTVL.

The sample holds a few counts of this clonotype. The chain recombines TRBV5-4 with TRBJ2-1; 7 bases are shared with TRBD1. V was clipped by 2 bases and J by 4 bases; unmatched bases: 6. The CDR3 sequence is 15 residues long. Germline-derived CDR1 and CDR2 are SGHNT and YYREEE (reference sequence). The CDR3, as DNA: TGTGCCAGCAGCTTACGACAGGGAGTTTACAATGAGCAGTTCTTC. As protein: CASSLRQGVYNEQFF.

This clonotype was detected only a few times. J is TRBJ1-4 and V is TRBV6-2 or TRBV6-3, with TRBD1 as a possible D gene (5 bases). CDR3 length equals 12 residues. In germline, CDR1 is MNHEY, CDR2 SVGEGT. V was cut by 6 bases and J by 7 bases, with 9 bases left in between. As DNA, the CDR3 is TGTGCCAGCAGGCCTACAGGTGAAAAACTGTTTTTT. It yields the protein CASRPTGEKLFF.

This clonotype was detected a few times. V usage is TRBV6-2 or TRBV6-3 and J usage is TRBJ2-1; the match to TRBD2 covers 8 bases. V lost 6 bases, J lost 5 bases, and 12 bases stayed unmatched. The CDR3 runs to 16 residues. CDR1 is MNHEY and CDR2 is SVGEGT in the germline V gene. CDR3 in DNA: TGTGCCAGCAGGACCGTCAGCGGGAGTAAGGACAATGAGCAGTTCTTC. Amino acids: CASRTVSGSKDNEQFF.